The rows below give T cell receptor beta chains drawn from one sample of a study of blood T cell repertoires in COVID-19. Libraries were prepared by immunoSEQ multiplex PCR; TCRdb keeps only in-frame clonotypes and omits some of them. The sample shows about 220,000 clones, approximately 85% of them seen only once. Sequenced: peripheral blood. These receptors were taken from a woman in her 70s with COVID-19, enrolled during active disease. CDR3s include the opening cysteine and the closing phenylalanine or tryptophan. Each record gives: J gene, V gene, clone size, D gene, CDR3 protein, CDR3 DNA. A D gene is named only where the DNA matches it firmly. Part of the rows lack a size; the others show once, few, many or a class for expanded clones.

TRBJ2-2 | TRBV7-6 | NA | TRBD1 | CASSPRTGTGIPGELFF | TGTGCCAGCAGCCCGAGGACCGGGACAGGGATCCCCGGGGAGCTGTTTTTT
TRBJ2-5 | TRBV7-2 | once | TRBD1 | CASSSVWGTGGQETQYF | TGTGCCAGCAGCTCGGTTTGGGGGACAGGGGGTCAAGAGACCCAGTACTTC
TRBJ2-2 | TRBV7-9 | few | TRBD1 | CASSTLPGQGPGELFF | TGTGCCAGCAGCACCCTACCGGGACAGGGACCCGGGGAGCTGTTTTTT
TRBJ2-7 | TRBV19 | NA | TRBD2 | CASSLSGRAHEQYF | TGTGCCAGTAGCCTTAGCGGGAGGGCCCACGAGCAGTACTTC
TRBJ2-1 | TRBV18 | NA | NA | CASSPVLVNEQFF | TGTGCCAGCTCACCCGTCCTAGTGAATGAGCAGTTCTTC
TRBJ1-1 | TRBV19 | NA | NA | CASSPLLNTEAFF | TGTGCCAGTAGCCCTCTTTTGAACACTGAAGCTTTCTTT
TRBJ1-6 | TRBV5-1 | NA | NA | CASSLDRNSPLHF | TGCGCCAGCAGCTTGGACAGGAATTCACCCCTCCACTTT
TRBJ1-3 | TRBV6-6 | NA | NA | CASSLDVSGNTIYF | TGTGCCAGCAGCCTAGATGTCTCTGGAAACACCATATATTTT
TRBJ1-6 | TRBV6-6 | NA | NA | CASSYSPVHSPLHF | TGTGCCAGCAGTTACTCCCCAGTCCATTCACCCCTCCACTTT
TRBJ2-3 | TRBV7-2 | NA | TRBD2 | CASSDPPGLAGGKADTQYF | TGTGCCAGCAGCGATCCGCCGGGACTAGCGGGGGGAAAGGCAGATACGCAGTATTTT
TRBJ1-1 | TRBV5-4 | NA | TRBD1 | CASSSLRTGVNTEAFF | TGTGCCAGCAGCTCACTCCGGACAGGGGTGAACACTGAAGCTTTCTTT
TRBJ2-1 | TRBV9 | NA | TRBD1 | CASSLVTGVNEQFF | TGTGCCAGCAGCCTAGTTACAGGGGTAAATGAGCAGTTCTTC
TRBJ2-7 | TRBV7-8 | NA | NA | CASSSVSGSYEQYF | TGTGCCAGCAGCTCGGTTTCGGGGTCCTACGAGCAGTACTTC
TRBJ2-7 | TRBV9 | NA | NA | CASSVEYYTYEQYF | TGTGCCAGCAGCGTAGAGTACTATACCTACGAGCAGTACTTC
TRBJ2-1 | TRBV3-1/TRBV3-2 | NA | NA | CASSQGVRLTDNEQFF | TGTGCCAGCAGCCAAGGGGTCAGGCTAACTGACAATGAGCAGTTCTTC
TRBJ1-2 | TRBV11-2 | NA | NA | CASSLGSRLDYGYTF | TGTGCCAGCAGCTTAGGTTCTCGACTCGACTATGGCTACACCTTC
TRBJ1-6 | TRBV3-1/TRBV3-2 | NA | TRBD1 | CASRTGQGLLYNSPLHF | TGTGCCAGCAGAACGGGACAGGGCTTGCTCTATAATTCACCCCTCCACTTT
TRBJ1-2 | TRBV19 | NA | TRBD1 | CASGPRDRIYGYTF | TGTGCCAGTGGTCCGCGGGACAGGATCTATGGCTACACCTTC
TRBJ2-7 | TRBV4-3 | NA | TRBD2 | CASSPRLAGGFYEQYF | TGCGCCAGCAGCCCTCGTCTAGCGGGGGGTTTCTACGAGCAGTACTTC
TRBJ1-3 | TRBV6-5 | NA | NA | CASSYSTGIGNTIYF | TGTGCCAGCAGTTACTCGACCGGGATTGGAAACACCATATATTTT
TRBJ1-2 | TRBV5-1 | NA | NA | CASSTGQIAGYTF | TGCGCCAGCAGCACGGGACAAATAGCCGGCTACACCTTC
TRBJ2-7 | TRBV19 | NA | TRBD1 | CASSRTGVEQYF | TGTGCCAGTAGTAGGACAGGGGTCGAGCAGTACTTC
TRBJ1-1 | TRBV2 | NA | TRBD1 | CASREQGAGAEAFF | TGTGCCAGCAGGGAACAGGGGGCGGGTGCTGAAGCTTTCTTT
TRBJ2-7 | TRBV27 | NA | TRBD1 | CASSLTTGDEQYF | TGTGCCAGCAGTTTAACCACAGGGGACGAGCAGTACTTC
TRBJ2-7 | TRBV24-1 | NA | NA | CATSGSDTSGYEQYF | TGTGCCACCAGTGGATCTGACACCTCTGGGTACGAGCAGTACTTC
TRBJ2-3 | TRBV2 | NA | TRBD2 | CASTRGREGPSDTQYF | TGTGCCAGCACCCGAGGGCGGGAGGGCCCCTCAGATACGCAGTATTTT
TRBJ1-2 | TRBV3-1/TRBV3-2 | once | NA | CASSQEAANYGYTF | TGTGCCAGCAGCCAAGAGGCAGCTAACTATGGCTACACCTTC
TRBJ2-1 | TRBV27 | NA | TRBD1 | CASTETGTGEGEQFF | TGTGCCAGCACCGAGACCGGGACAGGGGAAGGTGAGCAGTTCTTC
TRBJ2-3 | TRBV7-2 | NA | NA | CASSQGGGLPGDTQYF | TGTGCCAGCAGTCAAGGGGGGGGGCTCCCAGGAGATACGCAGTATTTT
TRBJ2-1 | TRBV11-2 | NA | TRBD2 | CASSLRLAMRLYNEQFF | TGTGCCAGCAGCTTGCGACTAGCTATGAGGCTCTACAATGAGCAGTTCTTC
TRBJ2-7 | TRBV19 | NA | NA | CASSERPQGSTYEQYF | TGTGCCAGTAGTGAACGCCCCCAGGGGTCTACCTACGAGCAGTACTTC
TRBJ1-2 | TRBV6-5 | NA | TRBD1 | CASSPQGQLYGYTF | TGTGCCAGCAGCCCCCAGGGACAGCTCTATGGCTACACCTTC
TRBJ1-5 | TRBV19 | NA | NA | CASSPQGGQPQHF | TGTGCCAGTAGTCCACAGGGCGGTCAGCCCCAGCATTTT
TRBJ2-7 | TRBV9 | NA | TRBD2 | CASSVQTSRSEQYF | TGTGCCAGCAGCGTACAGACTAGCAGGAGCGAGCAGTACTTC
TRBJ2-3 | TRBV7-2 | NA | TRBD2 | CASSPQAGGRTDTQYF | TGTGCCAGCAGCCCACAAGCGGGAGGTCGAACAGATACGCAGTATTTT
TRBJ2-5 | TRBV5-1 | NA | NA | CASSLGSGGETQYF | TGCGCCAGCAGCTTGGGTTCGGGCGGGGAGACCCAGTACTTC
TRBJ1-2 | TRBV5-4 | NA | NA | CASGGGIGGYTF | TGTGCCAGCGGGGGAGGTATTGGCGGCTACACCTTC
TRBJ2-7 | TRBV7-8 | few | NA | CASSLGEWAGVYEQYF | TGTGCCAGCAGCTTAGGTGAATGGGCAGGGGTCTACGAGCAGTACTTC
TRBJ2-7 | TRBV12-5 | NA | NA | CAGTAAGTVDSPDEQYF | TGTGCTGGCACGGCCGCTGGAACGGTCGACTCTCCGGACGAGCAGTACTTC
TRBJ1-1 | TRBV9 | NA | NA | CASSSHGGTRTEAFF | TGTGCCAGCAGCTCCCATGGAGGGACTCGCACTGAAGCTTTCTTT
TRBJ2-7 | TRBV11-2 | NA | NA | CASSLQEGPYEQYF | TGTGCCAGCAGCTTACAGGAGGGTCCCTACGAGCAGTACTTC
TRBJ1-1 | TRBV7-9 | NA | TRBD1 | CASRGGQGVMNTEAFF | TGTGCCAGCAGAGGGGGACAGGGGGTAATGAACACTGAAGCTTTCTTT
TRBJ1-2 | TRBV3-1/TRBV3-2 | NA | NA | CASSPRTASNYGYTF | TGTGCCAGCAGCCCTAGGACAGCGAGTAACTATGGCTACACCTTC
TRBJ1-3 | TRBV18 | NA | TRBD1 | CASSPTNDRAANTIYF | TGTGCCAGCTCCCCGACCAACGACAGGGCGGCAAACACCATATATTTT
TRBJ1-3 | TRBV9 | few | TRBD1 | CASSVSTGQGRSGNTIYF | TGTGCCAGCAGCGTCTCAACGGGACAGGGAAGGTCTGGAAACACCATATATTTT
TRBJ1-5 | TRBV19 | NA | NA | CASSTSSGKNQPQHF | TGTGCCAGTAGTACCTCATCCGGGAAGAATCAGCCCCAGCATTTT
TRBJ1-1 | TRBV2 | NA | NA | CASSVGKNTEAFF | TGTGCCAGCAGTGTGGGCAAAAACACTGAAGCTTTCTTT
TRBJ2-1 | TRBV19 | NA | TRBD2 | CASSPGVGSGRVSDEQFF | TGTGCCAGTAGTCCCGGGGTAGGTAGCGGGAGGGTGTCCGATGAGCAGTTCTTC
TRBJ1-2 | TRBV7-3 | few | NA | CASSSGTYEGYTF | TGTGCCAGCAGCTCCGGGACTTATGAAGGCTACACCTTC
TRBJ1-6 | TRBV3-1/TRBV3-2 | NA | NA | CASSPSESSYNSPLHF | TGTGCCAGCAGCCCCTCCGAGAGCTCCTATAATTCACCCCTCCACTTT
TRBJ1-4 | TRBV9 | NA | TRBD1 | CASSVSGGINEKLFF | TGTGCCAGCAGCGTATCAGGGGGTATTAATGAAAAACTGTTTTTT
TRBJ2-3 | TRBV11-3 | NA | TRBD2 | CASSLDSSGMGDTQYF | TGTGCCAGCAGCTTAGATTCTAGCGGGATGGGAGATACGCAGTATTTT
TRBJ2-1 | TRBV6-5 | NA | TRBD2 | CASSYAPGGHNEQFF | TGTGCCAGCAGTTACGCCCCGGGGGGACACAATGAGCAGTTCTTC
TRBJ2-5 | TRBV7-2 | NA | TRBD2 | CASSLALHGRETQYF | TGTGCCAGCAGCTTAGCACTCCACGGGAGGGAGACCCAGTACTTC
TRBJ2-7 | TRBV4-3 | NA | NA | CASSQDPGVGHEQYF | TGCGCCAGCAGCCAAGATCCAGGGGTAGGACACGAGCAGTACTTC
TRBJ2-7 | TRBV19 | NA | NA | CASSRETLDEQYF | TGTGCCAGTAGTAGGGAGACTCTGGACGAGCAGTACTTC
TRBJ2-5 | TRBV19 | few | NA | CASSLTGGPQETQYF | TGTGCCAGTAGTTTGACGGGGGGCCCCCAAGAGACCCAGTACTTC
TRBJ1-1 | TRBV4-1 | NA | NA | CASSHATGGSEAFF | TGCGCCAGCAGCCACGCCACGGGTGGGTCTGAAGCTTTCTTT
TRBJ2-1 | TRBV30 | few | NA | CAWSSSSPDEQFF | TGTGCCTGGAGTTCCTCCTCCCCCGATGAGCAGTTCTTC